The 14 T cell receptor beta chains below come from one sample, sequenced in a study of T cell responses to AZD1222 COVID-19 vaccine. Generated by immunoSEQ multiplex PCR, the TCRdb table keeps only in-frame clones and is missing some. The table shows 56,000 or so clones, with approximately 85% occurring only once. This sample comprised peripheral blood, obtained on day 0 of AZD1222 vaccination. The receptors here all came from an adult in good health.

This clone has just one count. The CDR3 is CASSKVGGDYNSPLHF. CDR3 nucleotide sequence: TGTGCCAGCAGCAAAGTCGGAGGGGACTATAATTCACCCCTCCACTTT. The chain employs TRBV21-1 and TRBJ1-6. TRBV21-1 is a pseudogene segment. The CDR3 extends over 16 amino acids.

V gene TRBV19 combines with J gene TRBJ1-1; D uncertain. Per germline, CDR1 LNHDA and CDR2 SQIVND (reference sequence). The CDR3 has 12 residues. V lost 6 bases and J lost 3, with 8 bases in between. The CDR3 is CASSELDTEAFF. For the CDR3, the DNA is TGTGCCAGTAGCGAGCTCGACACTGAAGCTTTCTTT.

V usage is TRBV5-1 and J usage is TRBJ2-5; tentatively, D is TRBD1 or TRBD2 (6 bases each). This CDR3 is built from 14 residues. Germline V gene data show CDR1 as SGHRS and CDR2 as YFSETQ. Trimming took off 3 bases at V and 5 bases at J, with 14 bases between the two ends. CDR3 nucleotides: TGCGCCAGCAGCTCCGTAGGGGGGAGGGAGACCCAGTACTTC. Translating gives CASSSVGGRETQYF.

This clone was recorded only once. The chain uses TRBV11-2 and TRBJ1-5, with a possible D match to TRBD1 (5 bases). The germline gives CDR1 SGHAT, CDR2 FQNNGV. V was shortened by 4 bases and J by 6 bases, with 10 bases between the two germline ends. This CDR3 has 13 amino acids. This chain's CDR3 is CASSYLGGQPQHF. As DNA, the CDR3 is TGTGCCAGCAGCTACCTTGGGGGTCAGCCCCAGCATTTT.

The chain uses TRBV7-9 and TRBJ1-3, with 8 bases lining up with TRBD1. The V segment lost 5 bases and the J segment 0 bases; nucleotides outside the gene matches: 9. In germline, CDR1 is SEHNR, CDR2 FQNEAQ (reference sequence). CDR3 length: 17 amino acids. The CDR3 sequence: CASSGGQASRSGNTIYF. The CDR3, as DNA: TGTGCCAGCAGCGGGGGACAGGCCTCCCGCTCTGGAAACACCATATATTTT.

The V gene is TRBV27, the J gene TRBJ2-3, with 9 bases matching TRBD1. With 6 bases clipped from V and 8 bases from J, the junction kept 12 bases outside the gene matches. Germline-derived CDR1 and CDR2 are MNHEY and SMNVEV (reference sequence). This CDR3 has 15 residues. This chain's CDR3 is CASRFAGTGTPTQYF. The DNA of the CDR3 is TGTGCCAGCAGATTTGCCGGGACAGGGACACCTACGCAGTATTTT.

The V call is TRBV10-2, the J call TRBJ1-2; no clear D. The CDR3 spans 13 residues. Germline V CDR1 and CDR2: WSHSY, SAAADI. The V end lost 0 bases, the J end lost 2 bases, and 4 bases lay between the germline ends. This CDR3 is CASSESGNYGYTF. CDR3 DNA: TGCGCCAGCAGTGAGTCTGGAAACTATGGCTACACCTTC.

The CDR3 nucleotides read TGTGCCAGCAGCTTAGGACGACAGGTCCACGAGCAGTACTTC. This encodes CASSLGRQVHEQYF. The chain carries TRBV11-2 and TRBJ2-7, with D possibly matching TRBD1 (6 bases). Germline assignment: CDR1 SGHAT and CDR2 FQNNGV. The CDR3 length is 14 residues. The ends were cut back, 1 base at V and 5 bases at J, with 12 bases in the middle.

This chain connects TRBV5-1 to TRBJ2-7, with D possibly being TRBD2 (5 bases). Deletions cut 4 bases from V and 5 bases from J, with 13 bases between. Germline V CDR1 and CDR2: SGHRS, YFSETQ. The CDR3 spans 13 residues. The CDR3 loop reads CASSRELGNEQYF. The DNA of the CDR3 is TGCGCCAGCAGCCGGGAACTAGGGAACGAGCAGTACTTC.

The rearrangement joins TRBV11-3 to TRBJ2-2, with 11 bases fitting TRBD2. Germline CDR1 reads SGHNT; CDR2 reads YENEEA. The CDR3 is 18 amino acids. The junction had 13 bases not matched to a gene; V was cut back by 5 bases and J by 5 bases. CDR3 region: CASSMTVLGTSGTGELFF. In DNA form, the CDR3 reads TGTGCCAGCAGCATGACCGTCCTCGGGACTAGCGGAACCGGGGAGCTGTTTTTT. The full variable domain, in which reference TRBV11-3 and TRBJ2-2 provide the parts outside the CDR3, is EAGVVQSPRYKIIEKKQPVAFWCNPISGHNTLYWYLQNLGQGPELLIRYENEEAVDDSQLPKDRFSAERLKGVDSTLKIQPAELGDSAVYLCASSMTVLGTSGTGELFFGEGSRLTVL.

The chain links TRBV13 to TRBJ2-3; D possibly corresponds to TRBD2 (7 bases). V gave up 1 base and J gave up 6 bases, with 29 bases separating them. Germline CDR1 is PRHDT and CDR2 is FYEKMQ (reference sequence). The CDR3 runs 20 residues. CDR3 residues: CASSLAPRTRGLAAGDTQYF. The CDR3 DNA reads TGTGCCAGCAGCTTAGCCCCCCGAACCAGGGGTCTAGCGGCAGGGGATACGCAGTATTTT.

This rearrangement joins TRBV28 to TRBJ2-7; D is perhaps TRBD1 (6 bases). The V gene's germline CDR1 is MDHEN and CDR2 SYDVKM. The CDR3 sequence is 20 residues long. The V and J ends lost 0 bases and 3 bases respectively, with 27 bases between them. This chain's CDR3 is CASSLWPRSHSDRGVYEQYF. The DNA for the CDR3 is TGTGCCAGCAGTTTATGGCCCAGGAGTCATTCGGACAGAGGGGTCTACGAGCAGTACTTC.

The rearrangement joins TRBV3-1 (or the pseudogene TRBV3-2) to TRBJ1-3; D is ambiguous. Germline values: CDR1 LGHDT, CDR2 YNNKEL (reference sequence). This CDR3 is built from 16 residues. V lost 0 bases and J 0 bases, leaving 9 bases between the germline ends. This CDR3 is CASSQDAGSSGNTIYF. The CDR3 DNA follows: TGTGCCAGCAGCCAAGACGCAGGCAGCTCTGGAAACACCATATATTTT.

V usage is TRBV5-5 and J usage is TRBJ1-1; 7 bases match TRBD1. The CDR3 covers 14 residues. Germline V lookup: CDR1 SGHKS, CDR2 YYEKEE (reference sequence). Trimming at V came to 4 bases and at J to 2 bases, leaving 5 bases not matched to a gene. CDR3 in DNA: TGTGCCAGCAGCCTGACAGGGACAAACACTGAAGCTTTCTTT. It encodes CASSLTGTNTEAFF.